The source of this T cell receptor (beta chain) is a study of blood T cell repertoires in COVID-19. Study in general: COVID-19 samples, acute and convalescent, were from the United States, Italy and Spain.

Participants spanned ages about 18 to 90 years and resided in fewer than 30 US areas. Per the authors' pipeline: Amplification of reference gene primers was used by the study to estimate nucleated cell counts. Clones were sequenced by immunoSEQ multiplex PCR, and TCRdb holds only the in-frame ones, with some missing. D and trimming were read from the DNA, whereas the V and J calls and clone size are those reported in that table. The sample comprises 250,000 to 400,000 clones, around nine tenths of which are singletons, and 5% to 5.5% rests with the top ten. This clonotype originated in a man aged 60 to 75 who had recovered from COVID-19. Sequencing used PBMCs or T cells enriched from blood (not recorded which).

Here the CDR3 reads CASSPSQREVGEQYF. The CDR3 DNA sequence: TGCGCCAGCAGCCCTTCTCAGCGGGAGGTAGGAGAGCAGTACTTC. J is TRBJ2-7 and V is TRBV4-1; 9 nucleotides agree with TRBD2. The CDR3 has 15 residues. Germline values: CDR1 MGHRA, CDR2 YSYEKL. V gave up 4 bases and J gave up 7 bases; unmatched junction bases: 11.